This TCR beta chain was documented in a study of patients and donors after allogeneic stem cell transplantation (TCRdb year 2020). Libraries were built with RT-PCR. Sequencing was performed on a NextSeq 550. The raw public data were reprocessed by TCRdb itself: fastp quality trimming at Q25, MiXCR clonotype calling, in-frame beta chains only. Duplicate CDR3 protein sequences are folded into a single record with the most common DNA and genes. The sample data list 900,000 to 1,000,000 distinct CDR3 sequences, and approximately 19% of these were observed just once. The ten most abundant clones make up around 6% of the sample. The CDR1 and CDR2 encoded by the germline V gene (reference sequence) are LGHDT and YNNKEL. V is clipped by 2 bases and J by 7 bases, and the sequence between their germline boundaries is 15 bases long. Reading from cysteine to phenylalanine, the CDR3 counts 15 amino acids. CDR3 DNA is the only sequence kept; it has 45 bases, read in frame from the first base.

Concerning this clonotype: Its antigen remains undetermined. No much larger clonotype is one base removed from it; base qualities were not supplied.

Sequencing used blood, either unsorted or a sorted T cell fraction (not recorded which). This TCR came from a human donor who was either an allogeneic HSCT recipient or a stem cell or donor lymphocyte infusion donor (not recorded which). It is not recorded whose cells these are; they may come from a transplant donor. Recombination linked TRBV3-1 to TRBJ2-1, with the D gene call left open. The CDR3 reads CASSQPLRSRNEQFF. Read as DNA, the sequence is TGTGCCAGCAGCCAACCCCTCCGAAGTCGGAATGAGCAGTTCTTC.